What follows are 16 T cell receptor beta chains derived from one specimen sequenced in a study of blood T cell repertoires in COVID-19. Sequenced by immunoSEQ multiplex PCR; TCRdb stores in-frame clones only, minus some. The table includes around 70,000 clones, around nine tenths detected once. The sequencing input was peripheral blood. These receptors were taken from a man in his fifties or sixties with active COVID-19.

This clone has at least ten counts. This chain uses TRBV5-1 with TRBJ1-1, with D possibly matching TRBD1 (6 bases). Trimming cost V 6 bases and J 0 bases, with 12 bases left between them. Germline assignment: CDR1 SGHRS and CDR2 YFSETQ. The CDR3 consists of 14 residues. CDR3 in amino acids: CASTDSLMNTEAFF. CDR3 DNA: TGCGCCAGCACGGACAGCCTCATGAACACTGAAGCTTTCTTT.

This chain links TRBV20-1 with TRBJ1-1, with D possibly matching TRBD1 (6 bases). Germline V gene data show CDR1 as DFQATT and CDR2 as SNEGSKA (reference sequence). The CDR3 length is 13 residues. The V end lost 6 bases, the J end lost 5 bases, and 16 bases lay between the germline ends. The CDR3 is CSASQGSVTEAFF. The CDR3 nucleotides read TGCAGTGCCAGTCAGGGGAGTGTGACTGAAGCTTTCTTT.

The chain carries TRBV9 and TRBJ2-1; D not certain. Germline V gene data show CDR1 as SGDLS and CDR2 as YYNGEE. The CDR3 totals 14 residues. Trimming left V 2 bases short and J 0 bases short, with 6 bases between. CDR3 nucleotide sequence: TGTGCCAGCAGCGTGAGCGACTCCTACAATGAGCAGTTCTTC. Translation: CASSVSDSYNEQFF.

The J gene is TRBJ2-6, the V gene TRBV4-1, with 10 bases that match TRBD1. The CDR3 runs to 17 residues. With 3 bases clipped from V and 2 bases from J, the junction kept 4 bases outside the gene matches. The germline V gene has CDR1 MGHRA and CDR2 YSYEKL. This CDR3 is CASSHSGTGAGANVLTF. The CDR3 region has the DNA TGCGCCAGCAGCCACTCGGGGACAGGGGCTGGGGCCAACGTCCTGACTTTC.

V usage is TRBV9 and J usage is TRBJ2-1; weak D call: TRBD2 (6 bases). Germline loops: CDR1 SGDLS, CDR2 YYNGEE. The V and J ends lost 4 bases and 7 bases respectively, with 18 bases between them. This CDR3 comprises 15 residues. The CDR3 region has the DNA TGTGCCAGCAGCCCCCGACCGGGACTGGATAATGAGCAGTTCTTC. The encoded protein is CASSPRPGLDNEQFF.

The count of this clone is one. The chain has TRBV19 and TRBJ2-5, with a weak D call TRBD1 (5 bases). There are 14 residues in the CDR3. The ends were cut back, 4 bases at V and 9 bases at J, with 18 bases in the middle. Germline V gene sequence: CDR1 LNHDA, CDR2 SQIVND (reference sequence). This CDR3 is CASSTFNQDKAQYF. The CDR3 coding sequence is TGTGCCAGTAGTACCTTCAACCAGGACAAGGCCCAGTACTTC.

The chain employs TRBV28 and TRBJ1-6; D is unresolved. The CDR3 is 15 amino acids. Deletions cut 10 bases from V and 2 bases from J, with 15 bases between. The germline V gene has CDR1 MDHEN and CDR2 SYDVKM. Written as DNA, the CDR3 is TGTGCCACTGGATATAGGAGCACCTATAATTCACCCCTCCACTTT. Amino acid sequence: CATGYRSTYNSPLHF.

V and J are TRBV5-1 and TRBJ2-4, with D tentatively TRBD1 (5 bases). Trimming stripped 6 bases from V and 6 bases from J, with 13 bases between. This CDR3 has 13 amino acids. Germline loops: CDR1 SGHRS, CDR2 YFSETQ. CDR3 in amino acids: CASTEDSGNIQYF. CDR3 DNA: TGCGCCAGCACCGAAGACAGTGGAAACATTCAGTACTTC.

A note on this clone: A junction boundary mismatches the germline segment, possibly from a read error. Distinct nucleotide sequences in the sample also encode this CDR3. The rearrangement links TRBV29-1 to TRBJ1-2, with TRBD1 identical over 10 bases. The germline CDR1 and CDR2 sequences are SQVTM and ANQGSEA. The CDR3 sequence is 13 residues long. CDR3 nucleotides: TGCAGTGTTGGGACAGGGGTTAACTATGGCTACACCTTC. Amino acids: CSVGTGVNYGYTF.

This rearrangement joins TRBV28 to TRBJ2-3; 7 positions agree with TRBD1. In germline, CDR1 is MDHEN, CDR2 SYDVKM. The length of the CDR3 is 19 residues. V shed 5 bases and J 5 bases; nucleotides not matched to a gene: 22. The CDR3 loop reads CASSAYGTAGFFGRDTQYF. The CDR3 DNA reads TGTGCCAGCAGTGCTTACGGGACAGCCGGATTTTTTGGGAGAGATACGCAGTATTTT. Looking up the rest from reference TRBV28 and TRBJ2-3 gives the full variable domain: DVKVTQSSRYLVKRTGEKVFLECVQDMDHENMFWYRQDPGLGLRLIYFSYDVKMKEKGDIPEGYSVSREKKERFSLILESASTNQTSMYLCASSAYGTAGFFGRDTQYFGPGTRLTVL.

In its sample, this clone was seen once. V is TRBV7-9 and J is TRBJ1-2; the D is unclear. Germline CDR1 SEHNR, CDR2 FQNEAQ (reference sequence). The CDR3 sequence is 13 residues long. Between the trimmed V and J ends, which lost 3 bases and 3 bases, there was a span of 8 bases. DNA of the CDR3: TGTGCCAGCAGCTTTGCGGGTTACTATGGCTACACCTTC. Translated, it gives CASSFAGYYGYTF.

CDR3 coding DNA: TGTGCCAGCAGCTCAGACAGGGGGTCCTACAATGAGCAGTTCTTC. Its translation: CASSSDRGSYNEQFF. The chain links TRBV7-3 to TRBJ2-1; 9 nucleotides agree with TRBD1. Trimming took 4 bases from V and 1 from J; bases not matched to a gene: 2. Germline CDR1 and CDR2: SGHTA and FQGTGA. The CDR3 runs to 15 residues.

The chain combines TRBV23-1 with TRBJ2-5; 7 nucleotides align to TRBD1. TRBV23-1 is marked as an open reading frame, function uncertain. The V and J ends lost 7 bases and 5 bases, in that order; junction bases with no gene match: 19. This CDR3 has 17 amino acids. The CDR3 sequence: CASIHNGTVRPGETQYF. Written as DNA, the CDR3 is TGCGCCAGCATCCACAACGGGACAGTGCGACCAGGGGAGACCCAGTACTTC.

The chain couples TRBV18 to TRBJ2-5, with D perhaps matching TRBD2 (5 bases). Germline V lookup: CDR1 KGHSH, CDR2 LQKENI. With 6 bases removed from V and 5 bases from J, the gap between germline ends came to 22 bases. The CDR3 runs 16 residues. The CDR3 coding sequence is TGTGCCAGCTCCCCGGTCGGGGATTCCCGGAGGGAGACCCAGTACTTC. This gives the protein CASSPVGDSRRETQYF.

The chain couples TRBV5-1 to TRBJ2-5, with D possibly matching TRBD2 (6 bases). This CDR3 comprises 13 residues. CDR1 is SGHRS and CDR2 is YFSETQ in the germline V gene. V was trimmed by 4 bases and J by 8 bases, leaving 15 bases between them. CDR3 amino acids: CASSRLGAGTQYF. For the CDR3, the DNA is TGCGCCAGCAGCCGATTAGGGGCGGGAACCCAGTACTTC.

The CDR3 region has the DNA TGTGCCAGCAGCCGGGACCTAATGGCGGGGGGGAACACTGAAGCTTTCTTT. It encodes CASSRDLMAGGNTEAFF. The V gene is TRBV5-4, the J gene TRBJ1-1; D possibly corresponds to TRBD1 (5 bases). Germline V lookup: CDR1 SGHNT, CDR2 YYREEE (reference sequence). V was shortened by 4 bases and J by 1 base, with 20 bases between the two germline ends. The CDR3 runs to 17 residues.